These T cell receptor beta chains were read from a single sample in a study of control samples from healthy donors and cancer patients. Libraries were prepared by immunoSEQ multiplex PCR; TCRdb keeps only in-frame clonotypes and omits some of them. The table has 55,000 to 75,000 clones, around 87% seen once; the top ten hold 2% to 2.5%. The material sequenced was PBMCs. These receptors were collected from a woman between 45 and 65 years old with head and neck cancer. Each CDR3 is given with its conserved first and last residue. The D gene is left open where the match is weak. Clone sizes are given selectively: once, few, many, or a class where the clone is expanded.

TRBD1,TRBV27,.,TRBJ2-7,CASSRQGAIYEQYF
.,TRBV27,.,TRBJ1-1,CASSRTPNTEAFF
.,TRBV7-3,few,TRBJ1-2,CASSLTGRDGYTF
.,TRBV29-1,.,TRBJ1-3,CSVGGSSGNTIYF
.,TRBV10-3,.,TRBJ1-5,CAICPGTDGPQHF
TRBD1,TRBV5-8,.,TRBJ1-2,CASSKQKQGWYGYTF
.,TRBV5-4,.,TRBJ2-7,CASSLQGYEQYF
TRBD1,TRBV5-4,.,TRBJ2-1,CASSYPPGQGPNEQFF
.,TRBV5-4,.,TRBJ2-7,CASSGGLESSYEQYF
.,TRBV28,.,TRBJ1-2,CASSSQETNYGYTF
.,TRBV6-5,.,TRBJ1-6,CASRPGSYNSPLHF
TRBD2,TRBV7-7,.,TRBJ2-7,CASSDGLADSYEQYF
TRBD1,TRBV28,.,TRBJ1-1,CASSRPPDRVAEAFF
.,TRBV3-1/TRBV3-2,.,TRBJ2-5,CASSTGGGGETQYF
.,TRBV28,.,TRBJ2-1,CASSHPAGSNEQFF
.,TRBV14,.,TRBJ1-4,CASSQSRMERRNEKLFF
TRBD2,TRBV27,.,TRBJ2-2,CASSLCGGGAPGELFF
TRBD2,TRBV7-8,.,TRBJ2-2,CASSLRIAGRIANTGELFF
.,TRBV5-1,.,TRBJ1-1,CASSLEGQGWTEAFF
.,TRBV7-8,.,TRBJ2-7,CASSLGLRIYEQYF
.,TRBV7-2,once,TRBJ2-2,CASSLSVGQGELFF
TRBD1,TRBV3-1/TRBV3-2,.,TRBJ1-1,CASSQERRSQGKNTEAFF
.,TRBV18,.,TRBJ2-7,CASSPVADPYEQYF
TRBD1,TRBV28,few,TRBJ1-1,CASTTGGTGGTEAFF
TRBD2,TRBV5-6,.,TRBJ2-5,CASSWTSGVLGETQYF
.,TRBV5-1,.,TRBJ1-5,CASSPQEGQPQHF
.,TRBV18,.,TRBJ2-5,CASSPQGGSQETQYF
TRBD2,TRBV7-9,.,TRBJ2-1,CASSPFTSGGKNEQFF
TRBD1,TRBV7-9,.,TRBJ1-4,CASSLGTGGTEKLFF
.,TRBV4-1,.,TRBJ2-5,CASSQDGDWETQYF
TRBD1,TRBV9,once,TRBJ2-6,CASSEGQVISSGANVLTF
.,TRBV7-2,.,TRBJ2-5,CASSFLAETQYF
.,TRBV28,.,TRBJ1-5,CASTGRRNQPQHF
TRBD1,TRBV19,.,TRBJ1-2,CASSASQGDPLSYGYTF
.,TRBV6-1,.,TRBJ1-5,CASSEFRDQPQHF
.,TRBV7-9,.,TRBJ1-5,CASSLAAGTSEQPQHF
TRBD1,TRBV4-3,.,TRBJ2-7,CASSSWGQGVYEQYF
.,TRBV18,.,TRBJ1-3,CASSRLGITGNTIYF
.,TRBV5-6,.,TRBJ1-1,CASSLAAREAFF
.,TRBV2,few,TRBJ1-3,CASRSAGNTIYF